This passage covers 27 T cell receptor beta chains from one sample sequenced in a study of cytomegalovirus exposure and HLA in healthy donors. The PCR made use of 60 Vbeta and 13 Jbeta primers. Sequenced by immunoSEQ multiplex PCR; TCRdb stores in-frame clones only, minus some. The sample consists of roughly 160,000 clones, 70% to 80% of them appearing once. The sequenced material came from PBMCs. The receptors were sampled from a man younger than 45 in good health and CMV-seropositive.

The chain employs TRBV2 and TRBJ2-7; 7 bases are shared with TRBD1. The CDR3 totals 14 residues. Germline V gives CDR1 SNHLY, CDR2 FYNNEI. With V trimmed by 6 bases and J by 0 bases, 5 bases remained unmatched. The CDR3: CASREQGSSYEQYF. CDR3 bases: TGTGCCAGCAGAGAACAGGGGTCCTCCTACGAGCAGTACTTC.

To note about this clone: One junction end does not reproduce the germline sequence, and a read error may be involved. The chain employs TRBV28 and TRBJ1-6; TRBD1 matches 7 bases. Germline V gives CDR1 MDHEN, CDR2 SYDVKM. This CDR3 is built from 16 residues. CDR3 DNA: TGTGCCAGCAGTCCCGCTTCACAGGGGTATAGTTCACCCCTCCACTTT. This sequence encodes CASSPASQGYSSPLHF.

The rearrangement uses TRBV14 and TRBJ1-1; D is uncertain. The germline V gene has CDR1 SGHDN and CDR2 FVKESK. V lost 4 bases and J lost 4, with 16 bases in between. This CDR3 has 15 amino acids. In DNA, the CDR3 is TGTGCCAGCAGCCTGCCTAGGGAGTTGGCCACTGAAGCTTTCTTT. Protein product: CASSLPRELATEAFF. Based on the CDR3 plus reference TRBV14 and TRBJ1-1, the full variable domain is EAGVTQFPSHSVIEKGQTVTLRCDPISGHDNLYWYRRVMGKEIKFLLHFVKESKQDESGMPNNRFLAERTGGTYSTLKVQPAELEDSGVYFCASSLPRELATEAFFGQGTRLTVV.

This clone has just one count. The chain recombines TRBV9 with TRBJ2-2, with D possibly TRBD1 on 6 matching bases. Trimming removed 4 bases from V and 2 bases from J, with 12 bases in between. The CDR3 sequence is 15 residues long. CDR1 is SGDLS and CDR2 is YYNGEE in the germline V gene. CDR3 sequence: CASSPRGYNTGELFF. The DNA for the CDR3 is TGTGCCAGCAGCCCCAGGGGATACAACACCGGGGAGCTGTTTTTT.

V and J are TRBV9 and TRBJ2-3, with 10 bases matching TRBD1. The germline gives CDR1 SGDLS, CDR2 YYNGEE. J was trimmed by 0 bases and V by 3 bases; bases with no gene match: 10. The CDR3 has 18 amino acids. The CDR3 region is CASSARTGGTGSTDTQYF. The CDR3 DNA is TGTGCCAGCAGCGCCCGGACAGGGGGGACGGGGAGCACAGATACGCAGTATTTT.

The genes are TRBV27 and TRBJ1-2, with 8 bases lining up with TRBD1. The CDR3 is 15 amino acids. Trimming cost V 4 bases and J 5 bases; bases outside gene matches: 9. The germline gives CDR1 MNHEY, CDR2 SMNVEV (reference sequence). The CDR3 DNA is TGTGCCAGCAGTTCACAAGACAGGGGTCAATATGGCTACACCTTC. The encoded protein is CASSSQDRGQYGYTF.

The chain uses TRBV6-5 and TRBJ2-7, with 10 bases fitting TRBD2. CDR1 and CDR2 from the germline V gene are MNHEY and SVGAGI. J was trimmed by 4 bases and V by 4 bases; bases with no gene match: 4. The length of the CDR3 is 14 residues. The CDR3 protein is CASSSLGLAYEQYF. The DNA of the CDR3 is TGTGCCAGCAGTTCCCTGGGACTAGCGTACGAGCAGTACTTC.

V and J are TRBV28 and TRBJ1-5; no reliable D call. The CDR3 runs to 12 residues. V was cut by 2 bases and J by 5 bases, with 4 bases left in between. The germline V gene encodes CDR1 MDHEN and CDR2 SYDVKM. The CDR3 sequence: CASSLLDQPQHF. The CDR3 region has the DNA TGTGCCAGCAGTTTACTCGATCAGCCCCAGCATTTT.

The chain links TRBV6-1 to TRBJ1-2; TRBD1 is a possible D gene (5 bases). CDR1 is MNHNS, CDR2 SASEGT, per germline. V was cut by 1 base and J by 5 bases, with 11 bases left in between. This CDR3 is built from 14 residues. CDR3 amino acids: CASSEGGQGYGYTF. The CDR3, as DNA: TGTGCCAGCAGTGAAGGAGGTCAGGGATATGGCTACACCTTC.

The V and J genes are TRBV5-4 and TRBJ1-2; weak D call: TRBD1 (6 bases). CDR1 is SGHNT and CDR2 is YYREEE in the germline V gene (reference sequence). This CDR3 contains 16 residues. The V end lost 4 bases, the J end lost 0 bases, and 16 bases lay between the germline ends. CDR3 amino acids: CASSALDSFANYGYTF. For the CDR3, the DNA is TGTGCCAGCAGCGCCTTGGACAGTTTTGCTAACTATGGCTACACCTTC. The full variable domain, completed using reference TRBV5-4 and TRBJ1-2, is ETGVTQSPTHLIKTRGQQVTLRCSSQSGHNTVSWYQQALGQGPQFIFQYYREEENGRGNFPPRFSGLQFPNYSSELNVNALELDDSALYLCASSALDSFANYGYTFGSGTRLTVV.

The rearrangement uses TRBV4-1 and TRBJ2-7; 12 nucleotides match TRBD1. J lost 5 bases, V lost 4 bases, and 9 bases had no gene match. This CDR3 spans 16 amino acids. Germline assignment: CDR1 MGHRA and CDR2 YSYEKL. The CDR3 sequence: CASSRSGQGAVDEQYF. CDR3 coding DNA: TGCGCCAGCAGCCGTTCGGGACAGGGGGCTGTGGACGAGCAGTACTTC.

The chain is built from TRBV6-1 and TRBJ2-6, with a tentative D call TRBD1 (6 bases). CDR3 size: 18 residues. Germline CDR1 MNHNS, CDR2 SASEGT. Trimming pared 4 bases from V and 1 base from J, leaving 17 bases between. CDR3 sequence: CASSAPTGSVSGANVLTF. DNA for the CDR3: TGTGCCAGCAGTGCCCCGACAGGTTCCGTATCTGGGGCCAACGTCCTGACTTTC.

The rearrangement joins TRBV5-1 to TRBJ1-3, with D unclear. Germline values: CDR1 SGHRS, CDR2 YFSETQ. The CDR3 is made up of 13 amino acids. The V end lost 6 bases, the J end lost 1 base, and 8 bases lay between the germline ends. For the CDR3, the DNA is TGCGCCAGCAAGCAAGAATCTGGAAACACCATATATTTT. Translated, it gives CASKQESGNTIYF.

This clone turned up a few times. The chain employs TRBV7-2 and TRBJ2-5; D remains ambiguous. Trimming pared 0 bases from V and 9 bases from J, leaving 5 bases between. CDR1 is SGHTA and CDR2 is FQGNSA in the germline V gene. The CDR3 runs to 11 residues. The CDR3 bases are TGTGCCAGCAGCTTAGCGCAGGCCCAGTACTTC. Its protein is CASSLAQAQYF.

This clone was seen repeatedly, ten times or more. The J gene is TRBJ1-1, the V gene TRBV6-6; D may be TRBD1 (5 bases). Per germline, CDR1 MNHNY and CDR2 SVGAGI (reference sequence). The ends were cut back, 2 bases at V and 3 bases at J, with 13 bases in the middle. There are 15 residues in the CDR3. The CDR3 is CASSYGDSTDTEAFF. In DNA, the CDR3 is TGTGCCAGCAGTTACGGAGACAGTACGGACACTGAAGCTTTCTTT.

CDR3 loop: CAISGQGLDGGYTF. CDR3 bases: TGTGCCATCAGCGGACAGGGGCTAGACGGGGGCTACACCTTC. This sequence joins TRBV10-3 and TRBJ1-2; 9 bases map to TRBD1. The CDR3 covers 14 residues. From germline, CDR1 is ENHRY and CDR2 SYGVKD. Germline trimming cut 6 bases from V and 8 bases from J; bases unmatched to any gene: 10.

V gene TRBV27 combines with J gene TRBJ2-3; the match to TRBD1 covers 9 bases. With 4 bases clipped from V and 1 base from J, the junction kept 3 bases outside the gene matches. Germline V gives CDR1 MNHEY, CDR2 SMNVEV (reference sequence). CDR3 length: 15 residues. As DNA, the CDR3 is TGTGCCAGCAGTTATACAGGGGGCGGCACAGATACGCAGTATTTT. Translating gives CASSYTGGGTDTQYF.

The CDR3 nucleotides read TGTGCCAGCAGCGCCGCCGGCGGGCCCCTCTACGAGCAGTACTTC. It encodes CASSAAGGPLYEQYF. The chain combines TRBV6-5 with TRBJ2-7, with D perhaps matching TRBD2 (5 bases). Germline V CDR1 and CDR2: MNHEY, SVGAGI. The CDR3 has 15 residues. Trimming pared 6 bases from V and 3 bases from J, leaving 18 bases between.

V is TRBV9 and J is TRBJ2-1; D gene ambiguous. The V gene lost 4 bases and the J gene lost 0 bases, with 8 bases spanning the gap. In germline, CDR1 is SGDLS, CDR2 YYNGEE. The CDR3 consists of 14 residues. The CDR3 nucleotides are TGTGCCAGCAGCCCCGGGTACTCCTACAATGAGCAGTTCTTC. Residues: CASSPGYSYNEQFF.

The gene calls are TRBV4-1 and TRBJ2-3, with TRBD2 as a possible D gene (6 bases). CDR3 length equals 17 residues. Germline V gives CDR1 MGHRA, CDR2 YSYEKL. V was trimmed by 1 base and J by 0 bases, leaving 14 bases between them. CDR3 bases: TGCGCCAGCAGCCAAGTAGGGGTGGCGGGGAGCACAGATACGCAGTATTTT. It translates to CASSQVGVAGSTDTQYF.

The chain links TRBV5-1 to TRBJ1-2; D ambiguous. Germline V gene lookup returns CDR1 SGHRS and CDR2 YFSETQ. This CDR3 has 13 residues. Trimming stripped 5 bases from V and 1 base from J, with 9 bases between. CDR3 residues: CASSYEGNYGYTF. Here the CDR3 DNA reads TGCGCCAGCAGTTACGAGGGTAACTATGGCTACACCTTC.

This clone was seen ten or more times. V and J are TRBV14 and TRBJ1-2, with TRBD1 matching 7 bases. Germline V CDR1 and CDR2: SGHDN, FVKESK. This CDR3 region has 13 residues. V was pared by 2 bases and J by 8 bases, with 5 bases of the junction left unmatched. CDR3 amino acids: CASSQFQQGGYTF. The CDR3 DNA is TGTGCCAGCAGCCAATTCCAACAGGGGGGCTACACCTTC.

The V and J genes are TRBV6-6 and TRBJ1-2, with 8 bases that match TRBD1. The CDR3 runs 13 residues. Germline values: CDR1 MNHNY, CDR2 SVGAGI (reference sequence). V shed 6 bases, J shed 8 bases, and the junction held 8 bases outside the gene matches. CDR3 sequence reads: CASSGPGGLGYTF. CDR3 DNA sequence: TGTGCCAGCAGCGGTCCAGGGGGCCTCGGCTACACCTTC.

This rearrangement joins TRBV6-5 to TRBJ1-1; D unresolved. CDR1 is MNHEY, CDR2 SVGAGI, per germline. The CDR3 consists of 13 residues. Trimming took 4 bases from V and 3 from J, leaving 9 bases between them. For the CDR3, the DNA is TGTGCCAGCAGTTGGGAGGTTTACACTGAAGCTTTCTTT. It translates to CASSWEVYTEAFF.

The chain links TRBV23-1 to TRBJ2-3; D call uncertain. TRBV23-1 is an ORF, and what it does is uncertain. CDR3 length: 11 amino acids. V was clipped by 10 bases and J by 3 bases, with 8 bases between them. DNA for the CDR3: TGCGCCATTCGCCGGACAGATACGCAGTATTTT. Translation: CAIRRTDTQYF.

The chain has TRBV29-1 and TRBJ2-7; 9 bases agree with TRBD1. In germline, CDR1 is SQVTM, CDR2 ANQGSEA. V shed 1 base, J shed 5 bases, and the junction held 9 bases outside the gene matches. The CDR3 totals 15 residues. This CDR3 is CSVEGFATGGNEQYF. CDR3 sequence (DNA): TGCAGCGTTGAAGGGTTCGCGACAGGGGGTAACGAGCAGTACTTC.

This chain connects TRBV6-5 to TRBJ2-5, with TRBD2 as a possible D gene (6 bases). Germline loops: CDR1 MNHEY, CDR2 SVGAGI. The CDR3 totals 14 residues. Trimming took off 7 bases at V and 2 bases at J, with 14 bases between the two ends. The CDR3 sequence: CASKLREVQETQYF. CDR3 DNA: TGTGCCAGCAAACTAAGGGAGGTACAAGAGACCCAGTACTTC.